These T cell receptor beta chains were read from a single sample in a study of CD4 T cells in relation to SARS-CoV-2 and coronaviruses. The antigens for these receptors are not known. Repertoires were generated with immunoSEQ multiplex PCR, while TCRdb's copy carries only in-frame clones and drops some. The table includes roughly 20,000 clones, 70% to 85% detected once. The sample was CD4+ T cells from PBMCs, cultured in vitro. Receptor source: a human donor in good health. CDR3s include the opening cysteine and the closing phenylalanine or tryptophan.

CDR3 protein: CATSRDTGYYNEQFF
J gene: TRBJ2-1
V gene: TRBV15

CDR3 protein: CASSSAGGGTEAFF
J gene: TRBJ1-1
V gene: TRBV5-1

CDR3 protein: CASSVQESATQYF
J gene: TRBJ2-3
V gene: TRBV12-3/TRBV12-4

CDR3 protein: CASERGRVDEQFF
J gene: TRBJ2-1
V gene: TRBV2

CDR3 protein: CASSQDQGGVYEQYF
J gene: TRBJ2-7
V gene: TRBV4-1

CDR3 protein: CASTGQGTPSYEQYF
J gene: TRBJ2-7
V gene: TRBV28

CDR3 protein: CASSLSSHMNTEAFF
J gene: TRBJ1-1
V gene: TRBV7-8

CDR3 protein: CASSQAGGRNYGYTF
J gene: TRBJ1-2
V gene: TRBV3-1/TRBV3-2

CDR3 protein: CASNSGRVGDEQFF
J gene: TRBJ2-1
V gene: TRBV19

CDR3 protein: CASRRQGSRGKNIQYF
J gene: TRBJ2-4
V gene: TRBV19

CDR3 protein: CASSFGTVADTQYF
J gene: TRBJ2-3
V gene: TRBV5-1

CDR3 protein: CASSQVGAETQYF
J gene: TRBJ2-5
V gene: TRBV6-5

CDR3 protein: CATHPTNTGELFF
J gene: TRBJ2-2
V gene: TRBV12-3/TRBV12-4

CDR3 protein: CASSLAKAKGVEKLFF
J gene: TRBJ1-4
V gene: TRBV5-4

CDR3 protein: CSVERGTANTEAFF
J gene: TRBJ1-1
V gene: TRBV29-1

CDR3 protein: CASSLWGSNNEQFF
J gene: TRBJ2-1
V gene: TRBV5-1

CDR3 protein: CASSLSGRNEQFF
J gene: TRBJ2-1
V gene: TRBV19

CDR3 protein: CASSRLDRDQPQHF
J gene: TRBJ1-5
V gene: TRBV5-6

CDR3 protein: CASSRGTLYNEQFF
J gene: TRBJ2-1
V gene: TRBV11-1

CDR3 protein: CASSPGRPQYF
J gene: TRBJ2-3
V gene: TRBV3-1/TRBV3-2

CDR3 protein: CASSLGEWEQFF
J gene: TRBJ2-1
V gene: TRBV5-1

CDR3 protein: CASSLGGTELFF
J gene: TRBJ1-4
V gene: TRBV27

CDR3 protein: CASSIGGQGAGAGANVLTF
J gene: TRBJ2-6
V gene: TRBV19

CDR3 protein: CASSLVMDSNSGYTF
J gene: TRBJ1-2
V gene: TRBV5-1

CDR3 protein: CASSQVRDQGYTF
J gene: TRBJ1-2
V gene: TRBV4-1

CDR3 protein: CAIRGTANMNTEAFF
J gene: TRBJ1-1
V gene: TRBV10-3

CDR3 protein: CASSLLGQGLTGELFF
J gene: TRBJ2-2
V gene: TRBV7-3

CDR3 protein: CASSEGWTQPQHF
J gene: TRBJ1-5
V gene: TRBV2